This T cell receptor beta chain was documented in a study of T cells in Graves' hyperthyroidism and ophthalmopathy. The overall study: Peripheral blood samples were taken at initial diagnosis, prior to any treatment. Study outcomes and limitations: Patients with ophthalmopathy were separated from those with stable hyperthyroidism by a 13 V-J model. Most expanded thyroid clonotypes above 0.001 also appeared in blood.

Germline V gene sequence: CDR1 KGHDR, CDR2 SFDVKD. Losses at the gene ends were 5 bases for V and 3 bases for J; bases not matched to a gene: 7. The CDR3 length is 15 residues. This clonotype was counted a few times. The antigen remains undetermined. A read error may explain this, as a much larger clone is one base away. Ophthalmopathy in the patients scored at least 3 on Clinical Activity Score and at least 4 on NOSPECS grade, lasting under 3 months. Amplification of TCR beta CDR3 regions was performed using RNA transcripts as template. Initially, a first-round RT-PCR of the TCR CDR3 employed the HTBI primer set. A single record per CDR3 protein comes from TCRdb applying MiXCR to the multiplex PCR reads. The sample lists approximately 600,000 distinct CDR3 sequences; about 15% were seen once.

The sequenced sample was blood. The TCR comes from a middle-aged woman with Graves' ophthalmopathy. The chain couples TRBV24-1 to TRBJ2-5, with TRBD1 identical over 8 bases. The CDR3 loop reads CATSGYDRGKETQYF. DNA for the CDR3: TGTGCCACCAGTGGATATGACAGGGGCAAAGAGACCCAGTACTTC.